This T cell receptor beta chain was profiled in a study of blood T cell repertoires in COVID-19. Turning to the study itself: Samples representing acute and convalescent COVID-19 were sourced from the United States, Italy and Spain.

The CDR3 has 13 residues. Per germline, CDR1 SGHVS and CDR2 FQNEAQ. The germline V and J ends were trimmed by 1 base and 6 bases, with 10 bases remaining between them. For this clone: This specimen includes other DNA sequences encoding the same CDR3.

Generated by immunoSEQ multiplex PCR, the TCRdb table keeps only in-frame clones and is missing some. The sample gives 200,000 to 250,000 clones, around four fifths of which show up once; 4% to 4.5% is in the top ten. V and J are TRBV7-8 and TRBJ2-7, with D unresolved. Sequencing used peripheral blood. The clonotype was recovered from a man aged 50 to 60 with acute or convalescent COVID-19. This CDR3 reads CASSLGLPGEQYF. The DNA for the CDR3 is TGTGCCAGCAGCTTAGGATTACCCGGCGAGCAGTACTTC.